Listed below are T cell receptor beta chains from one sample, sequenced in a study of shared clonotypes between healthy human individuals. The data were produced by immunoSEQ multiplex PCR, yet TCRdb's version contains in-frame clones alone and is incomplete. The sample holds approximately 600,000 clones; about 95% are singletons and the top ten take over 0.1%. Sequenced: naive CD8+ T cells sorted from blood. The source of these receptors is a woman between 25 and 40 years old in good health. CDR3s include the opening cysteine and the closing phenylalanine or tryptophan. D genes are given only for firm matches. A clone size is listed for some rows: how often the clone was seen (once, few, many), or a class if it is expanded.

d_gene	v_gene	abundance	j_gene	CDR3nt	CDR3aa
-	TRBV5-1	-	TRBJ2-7	TGCGCCAGCAGAACAAACAGGGACGAGCAGTACTTC	CASRTNRDEQYF
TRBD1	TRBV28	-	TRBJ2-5	TGTGCCAGCTCCAAAACAGGGGAGATTGAGACCCAGTACTTC	CASSKTGEIETQYF
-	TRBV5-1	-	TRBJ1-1	TGCGCCAGCAGCTTGGGGCAGGCTACTGAAGCTTTCTTT	CASSLGQATEAFF
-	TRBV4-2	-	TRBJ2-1	TGTGCCAGCAGCCAAGGGGGGACTGGGAGCTCCTACAATGAGCAGTTCTTC	CASSQGGTGSSYNEQFF
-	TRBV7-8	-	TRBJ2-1	TGTGCCAGCAGCTTAGGTCTGCCTCCCAATGAGCAGTTCTTC	CASSLGLPPNEQFF
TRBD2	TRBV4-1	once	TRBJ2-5	TGCGCCAGCAGCCAACATAGCGGGAGTGGCGAGACCCAGTACTTC	CASSQHSGSGETQYF
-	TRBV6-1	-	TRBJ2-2	TGTGCCAGCAGAGGACTTCCCGGGGAGCTGTTTTTT	CASRGLPGELFF
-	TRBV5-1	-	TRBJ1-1	TGCGCCAGCAGCTTGGCACAGAGCACTGAAGCTTTCTTT	CASSLAQSTEAFF
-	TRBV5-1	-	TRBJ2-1	TGCGCCAGCAGCTCCTCCCTGGGGGGTGGGAACAATGAGCAGTTCTTC	CASSSSLGGGNNEQFF
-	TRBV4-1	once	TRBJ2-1	TGCGCCAGCAGCCCCGCCGGCTCGACCAGGGCGACTCCTGGGGCCTACAATGAGCAGTTCTTC	CASSPAGSTRATPGAYNEQFF
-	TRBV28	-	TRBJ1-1	TGTGCCAGCAGTTCGGCCGGGGCCCATTCAACTGAAGCTTTCTTT	CASSSAGAHSTEAFF
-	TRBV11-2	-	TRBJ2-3	TGTGCCAGCAGCTTTTATGGAGATACGCAGTATTTT	CASSFYGDTQYF
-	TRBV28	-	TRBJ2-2	TGTGCCAGCAGTCCTTCGGCCGGGGAGCTGTTTTTT	CASSPSAGELFF
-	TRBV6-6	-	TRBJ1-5	TGTGCCAGCAGTTATAGCCCGGCTCCTGATCAGCCCCAGCATTTT	CASSYSPAPDQPQHF
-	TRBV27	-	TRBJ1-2	TGTGCCAGCAGTTTAAGGGACCGCTATGGCTACACCTTC	CASSLRDRYGYTF
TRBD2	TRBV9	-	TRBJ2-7	TGTGCCAGCAGCGTAGGGGCTAGCGGCTACGAGCAGTACTTC	CASSVGASGYEQYF
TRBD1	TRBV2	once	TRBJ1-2	TGTGCCAGCACCCTACTCGGACAGGACAGCTATGGCTACACCTTC	CASTLLGQDSYGYTF
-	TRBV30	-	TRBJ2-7	TGTGCCTGGAGTGGGCGGACAGCGGCCCACTACGAGCAGTACTTC	CAWSGRTAAHYEQYF
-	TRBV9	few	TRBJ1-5	TGTGCCAGCAGCGTAGGAGGTGGGGGTCAGCCCCAGCATTTT	CASSVGGGGQPQHF
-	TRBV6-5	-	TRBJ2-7	TGTGCCAGCAGTTCCCCGACCCACCAACCGGGCGAGCAGTACTTC	CASSSPTHQPGEQYF
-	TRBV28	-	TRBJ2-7	TGTGCCACCGCCCCCGTCGGGAGCGTCAACGAGCAGTACTTC	CATAPVGSVNEQYF
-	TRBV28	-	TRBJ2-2	TGTGCCAGCAGGATTGTAGCTAGCGACACCGGGGAGCTGTTTTTT	CASRIVASDTGELFF
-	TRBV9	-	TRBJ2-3	TGTGCCAGCAGCGTAAATGGCGTAGACACAGATACGCAGTATTTT	CASSVNGVDTDTQYF
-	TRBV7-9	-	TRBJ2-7	TGTGCCAGCAGCCCCGCGTGGGGACAACATGCCTACGAGCAGTACTTC	CASSPAWGQHAYEQYF
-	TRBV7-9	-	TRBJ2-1	TGTGCCAGCAGCTCGGGACTTCCGCACAATGAGCAGTTCTTC	CASSSGLPHNEQFF
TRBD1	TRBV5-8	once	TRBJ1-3	TGTGCCAGCAGCGCCTCGGACAGGTCGAACACCATATATTTT	CASSASDRSNTIYF
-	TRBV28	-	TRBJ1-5	TGTGCCAGCCAAAGCAAGGGCAATCAGCCCCAGCATTTT	CASQSKGNQPQHF
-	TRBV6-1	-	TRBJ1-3	TGTGCCAGCAGTGAAAGTCAGGGCTCTGGAAACACCATATATTTT	CASSESQGSGNTIYF
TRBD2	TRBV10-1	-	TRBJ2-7	TGCGCCAGCAGTGATCCAGGAGCGGGAGTTGACGAGCAGTACTTC	CASSDPGAGVDEQYF
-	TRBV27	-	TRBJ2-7	TGTGCCAGCAGTTTAGTCCCAGCGACTAGCTCCTACGAGCAGTACTTC	CASSLVPATSSYEQYF
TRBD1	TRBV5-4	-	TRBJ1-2	TGTGCCAGCAGCTTGTACCCACAGGGGAACTATGGCTACACCTTC	CASSLYPQGNYGYTF
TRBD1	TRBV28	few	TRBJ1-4	TGTGCCAGCAGTTCACACAGGGGGCTGGTTGAAAAACTGTTTTTT	CASSSHRGLVEKLFF
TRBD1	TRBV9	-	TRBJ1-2	TGTGCCAGCAGCGTAGGTACAGGGGGCGGGTATGGCTACACCTTC	CASSVGTGGGYGYTF
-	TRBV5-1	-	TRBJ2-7	TGCGCCAGCAGCTTGCCTCGCCGAGACCCAGACTACGAGCAGTACTTC	CASSLPRRDPDYEQYF
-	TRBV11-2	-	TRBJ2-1	TGTGCCAGCAGCTTAGGGAGGAGCGGAGACTCCTACAATGAGCAGTTCTTC	CASSLGRSGDSYNEQFF
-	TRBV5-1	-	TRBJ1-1	TGCGCCAGCAGCTTCACCGGGGGGAACACTGAAGCTTTCTTT	CASSFTGGNTEAFF
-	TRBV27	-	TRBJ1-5	TGTGCCAGCAGTTTCGGGACCGGGGGACAGCCCCAGCATTTT	CASSFGTGGQPQHF
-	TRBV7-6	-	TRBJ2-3	TGTGCCAGCAGCGACGAAAAGGGAGATACGCAGTATTTT	CASSDEKGDTQYF
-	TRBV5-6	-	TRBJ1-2	TGTGCCAGCAGCTTGGGTACAGGAAACTATGGCTACACCTTC	CASSLGTGNYGYTF
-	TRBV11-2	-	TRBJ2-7	TGTGCCAGCAGCTCGGGGACGGGACCCTCCTACGAGCAGTACTTC	CASSSGTGPSYEQYF
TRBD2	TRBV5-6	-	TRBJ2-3	TGTGCCAGCAGCTTTTCTTCGACTAGCGGGACGAACACAGATACGCAGTATTTT	CASSFSSTSGTNTDTQYF
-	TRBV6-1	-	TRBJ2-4	TGTGCCAGCAGTGAAGCGTCCCCAAACATTCAGTACTTC	CASSEASPNIQYF
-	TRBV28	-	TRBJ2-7	TGTGCCAGCAGTTTCGGGCCCAGGGGGGACTACGAGCAGTACTTC	CASSFGPRGDYEQYF
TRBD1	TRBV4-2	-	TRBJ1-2	TGTGCCAGCAGCCAAGAAGGGACAGGTGTTATAAACTATGGCTACACCTTC	CASSQEGTGVINYGYTF
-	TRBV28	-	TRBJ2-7	TGTGCCAGCAGTAGCAGCTCCGCCTTCGAGCAGTACTTC	CASSSSSAFEQYF
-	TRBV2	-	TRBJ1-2	TGTGCCAGCAGTGACTCCCGCAGCGACTATGGCTACACCTTC	CASSDSRSDYGYTF
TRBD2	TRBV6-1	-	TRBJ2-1	TGTGCCAGCAGTGGGCAACTAGCGGGAGTTAGGGATGAGCAGTTCTTC	CASSGQLAGVRDEQFF
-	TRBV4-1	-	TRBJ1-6	TGCGCCAGCAGCCCTCATTGGGGGGATGGATCACCCCTCCACTTT	CASSPHWGDGSPLHF
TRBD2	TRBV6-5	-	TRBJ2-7	TGTGCCAGCAGTTACCAAGCGGGAGCTTCCAACGAGCAGTACTTC	CASSYQAGASNEQYF
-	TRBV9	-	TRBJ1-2	TGTGCCAGCAGCCTCGGCACCGGGTCGGCATTGAACTATGGCTACACCTTC	CASSLGTGSALNYGYTF
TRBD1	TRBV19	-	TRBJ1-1	TGTGCCAGTAACCGCGACAGGGAGGGAATCATGAACACTGAAGCTTTCTTT	CASNRDREGIMNTEAFF
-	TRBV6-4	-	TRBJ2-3	TGTGCCAGCGGAGATCACGTTGGTAGCAGTGCAGATACGCAGTATTTT	CASGDHVGSSADTQYF
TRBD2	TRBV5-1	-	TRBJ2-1	TGCGCCAGCAGCCACGATTTTCAGCGTGCGGGAGAGTCCTACAATGAGCAGTTCTTC	CASSHDFQRAGESYNEQFF
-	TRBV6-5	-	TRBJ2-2	TGTGCCAGCAGTTACACGGGAAACACCGGGGAGCTGTTTTTT	CASSYTGNTGELFF
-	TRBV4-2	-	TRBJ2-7	TGTGCCAGCAGCCAAGACCCAGGTCCCTCCTACGAGCAGTACTTC	CASSQDPGPSYEQYF